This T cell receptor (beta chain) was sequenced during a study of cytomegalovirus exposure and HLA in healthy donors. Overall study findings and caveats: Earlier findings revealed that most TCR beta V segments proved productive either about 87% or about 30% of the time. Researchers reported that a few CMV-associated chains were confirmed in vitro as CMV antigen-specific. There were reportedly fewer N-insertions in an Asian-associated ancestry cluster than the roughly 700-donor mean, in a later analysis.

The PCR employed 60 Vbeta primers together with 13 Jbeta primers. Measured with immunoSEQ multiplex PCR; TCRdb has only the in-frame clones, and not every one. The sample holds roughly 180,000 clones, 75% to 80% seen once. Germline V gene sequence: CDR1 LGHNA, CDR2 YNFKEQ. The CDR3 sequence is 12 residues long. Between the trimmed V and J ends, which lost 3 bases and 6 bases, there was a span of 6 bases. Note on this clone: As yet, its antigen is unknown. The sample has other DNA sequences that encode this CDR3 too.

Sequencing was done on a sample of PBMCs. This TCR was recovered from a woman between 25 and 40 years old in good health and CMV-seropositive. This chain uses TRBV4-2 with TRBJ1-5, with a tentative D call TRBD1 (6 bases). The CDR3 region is CASSQDSQPQHF. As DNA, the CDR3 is TGTGCCAGCAGCCAGGACAGTCAGCCCCAGCATTTT.